The table lists the clone carrying this TCR beta chain with a few counts. Its antigen is unidentified. Only in-frame clones appear in the TCRdb table, and some are missing; sequencing was by immunoSEQ multiplex PCR. The sample has some 19,000 clones, roughly 73% seen once. The sample is drawn from a study of vaccination effects on CD4 cells after COVID-19. Study-level findings and limits: Marked contraction was observed in infection-induced and vaccine-induced clones late after vaccination.

The germline gives CDR1 SGHNT, CDR2 YYREEE (reference sequence). The CDR3 is made up of 14 amino acids. The ends were cut back, 1 base at V and 1 base at J, with 8 bases in the middle. ViraFEST used viral peptide pools to expand antigen-specific CD4+ T cells before sequencing. Scientists isolated CD4+ T cells after a roughly ten-day culture period ended. Previously uninfected by SARS-CoV-2, the vaccine recipients also showed negative nucleocapsid antibodies. At days 3 and 7, half of the medium was exchanged for IL-2 medium. The chain couples TRBV5-4 to TRBJ1-2; D ambiguous. This TCR was recovered from a human donor who received a COVID-19 vaccine. The sample in question was CD4+ T cells from PBMCs cultured with HCoV-NL63 spike peptides, obtained before COVID-19 vaccination. Here the CDR3 reads CASSLNQDNYGYTF. The CDR3 DNA follows: TGTGCCAGCAGCTTGAACCAGGATAACTATGGCTACACCTTC.